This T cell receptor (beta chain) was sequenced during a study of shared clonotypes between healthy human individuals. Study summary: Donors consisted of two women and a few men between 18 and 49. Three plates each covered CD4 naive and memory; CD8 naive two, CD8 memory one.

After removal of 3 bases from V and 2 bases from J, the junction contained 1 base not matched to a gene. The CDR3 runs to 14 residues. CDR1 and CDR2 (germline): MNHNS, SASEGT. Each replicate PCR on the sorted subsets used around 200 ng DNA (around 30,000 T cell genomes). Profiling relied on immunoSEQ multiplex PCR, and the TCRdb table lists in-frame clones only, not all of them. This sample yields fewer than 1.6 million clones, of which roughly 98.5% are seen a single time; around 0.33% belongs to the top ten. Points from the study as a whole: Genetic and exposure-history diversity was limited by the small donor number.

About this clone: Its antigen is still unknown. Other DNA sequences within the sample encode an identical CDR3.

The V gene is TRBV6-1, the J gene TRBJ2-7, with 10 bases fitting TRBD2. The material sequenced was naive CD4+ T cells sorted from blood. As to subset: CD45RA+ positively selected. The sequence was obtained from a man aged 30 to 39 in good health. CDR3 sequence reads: CASSESGRAYEQYF. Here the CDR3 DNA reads TGTGCCAGCAGTGAGAGCGGGAGGGCCTACGAGCAGTACTTC.